This TCR beta chain is drawn from a study of beta chain features in type 1 diabetes. Study findings and constraints: Naive, central memory and Treg TCRB repertoires appeared more alike in patients than in healthy donors. Equally in patients and controls, PCR might preferentially amplify shorter templates.

Every single donor gave one heparinised blood draw, and these averaged about 116 mL. The purity of all sorted populations exceeded 98%. The investigators reverse transcribed all of the isolated RNA, so they sequenced expressed TCRB transcripts. Method: immunoSEQ multiplex PCR; TCRdb's copy keeps in-frame clones and lacks some. The sample shows roughly 450,000 clones, over 9.5% of them seen only once. This clone has just a few counts. Its antigen is currently unknown. The sequencing input was naive CD4+ T cells from blood. This TCR was sampled from a woman aged 18-29 years in good health.

CDR3 coding DNA: TGTGCCAGCAGCTTTCCGTCCTACTCTGGAAACACCATATATTTT. This encodes CASSFPSYSGNTIYF. V is TRBV7-9 and J is TRBJ1-3; D ambiguous. This CDR3 is 15 amino acids long. The germline gives CDR1 SEHNR, CDR2 FQNEAQ (reference sequence). V was pared by 3 bases and J by 0 bases, with 9 bases between. The entire variable domain, with the rest obtained from reference TRBV7-9 and TRBJ1-3, is as follows: DTGVSQNPRHKITKRGQNVTFRCDPISEHNRLYWYRQTLGQGPEFLTYFQNEAQLEKSRLLSDRFSAERPKGSFSTLEIQRTEQGDSAMYLCASSFPSYSGNTIYFGEGSWLTVV.